What follows is one T cell receptor (beta chain) and its context. This clone was seen just once. It has no known antigen specificity. One base away there is no much larger clone; base qualities are not given. Receptors were amplified or captured by the immunoSEQ multiplex PCR assay. The table comes from immuneACCESS by way of TCRdb, which keeps in-frame sequences with V and J called. Part of the clones is missing from these tables; in studies checked, under half for an unresolved V gene and the rest for unknown reasons. This sample comprises tens of thousands of clones, 80% to 95% of them detected only once. The ten largest make up roughly 0.69% of the sample. The sample is drawn from a study of T cell changes during pregnancy in multiple sclerosis (dated by TCRdb to about 2019). Regarding the complete study: In women with multiple sclerosis, the researchers looked at how the T cell repertoire shifted as pregnancy progressed.

Cut back by 2 bases and 5 bases, the V and J ends lie 12 bases apart. Sequences SGHTA (CDR1) and FQGNSA (CDR2) are obtained from the germline V gene. From the cysteine up to the phenylalanine, the CDR3 has a length of 14 residues. CDR3 DNA only is kept here, 42 bases in frame from base 1. This sequence originates from a female donor with multiple sclerosis, enrolled in a pregnancy study. Material: CD4+ T cells from peripheral blood mononuclear cells, obtained in the first trimester of pregnancy. In this chain, TRBV7-2 is recombined with TRBJ1-1; there is no confident call for the D gene. CDR3 loop: CASSLRFEGTEAFF. The base sequence is TGTGCCAGCAGCTTAAGATTCGAGGGAACTGAAGCTTTCTTT.